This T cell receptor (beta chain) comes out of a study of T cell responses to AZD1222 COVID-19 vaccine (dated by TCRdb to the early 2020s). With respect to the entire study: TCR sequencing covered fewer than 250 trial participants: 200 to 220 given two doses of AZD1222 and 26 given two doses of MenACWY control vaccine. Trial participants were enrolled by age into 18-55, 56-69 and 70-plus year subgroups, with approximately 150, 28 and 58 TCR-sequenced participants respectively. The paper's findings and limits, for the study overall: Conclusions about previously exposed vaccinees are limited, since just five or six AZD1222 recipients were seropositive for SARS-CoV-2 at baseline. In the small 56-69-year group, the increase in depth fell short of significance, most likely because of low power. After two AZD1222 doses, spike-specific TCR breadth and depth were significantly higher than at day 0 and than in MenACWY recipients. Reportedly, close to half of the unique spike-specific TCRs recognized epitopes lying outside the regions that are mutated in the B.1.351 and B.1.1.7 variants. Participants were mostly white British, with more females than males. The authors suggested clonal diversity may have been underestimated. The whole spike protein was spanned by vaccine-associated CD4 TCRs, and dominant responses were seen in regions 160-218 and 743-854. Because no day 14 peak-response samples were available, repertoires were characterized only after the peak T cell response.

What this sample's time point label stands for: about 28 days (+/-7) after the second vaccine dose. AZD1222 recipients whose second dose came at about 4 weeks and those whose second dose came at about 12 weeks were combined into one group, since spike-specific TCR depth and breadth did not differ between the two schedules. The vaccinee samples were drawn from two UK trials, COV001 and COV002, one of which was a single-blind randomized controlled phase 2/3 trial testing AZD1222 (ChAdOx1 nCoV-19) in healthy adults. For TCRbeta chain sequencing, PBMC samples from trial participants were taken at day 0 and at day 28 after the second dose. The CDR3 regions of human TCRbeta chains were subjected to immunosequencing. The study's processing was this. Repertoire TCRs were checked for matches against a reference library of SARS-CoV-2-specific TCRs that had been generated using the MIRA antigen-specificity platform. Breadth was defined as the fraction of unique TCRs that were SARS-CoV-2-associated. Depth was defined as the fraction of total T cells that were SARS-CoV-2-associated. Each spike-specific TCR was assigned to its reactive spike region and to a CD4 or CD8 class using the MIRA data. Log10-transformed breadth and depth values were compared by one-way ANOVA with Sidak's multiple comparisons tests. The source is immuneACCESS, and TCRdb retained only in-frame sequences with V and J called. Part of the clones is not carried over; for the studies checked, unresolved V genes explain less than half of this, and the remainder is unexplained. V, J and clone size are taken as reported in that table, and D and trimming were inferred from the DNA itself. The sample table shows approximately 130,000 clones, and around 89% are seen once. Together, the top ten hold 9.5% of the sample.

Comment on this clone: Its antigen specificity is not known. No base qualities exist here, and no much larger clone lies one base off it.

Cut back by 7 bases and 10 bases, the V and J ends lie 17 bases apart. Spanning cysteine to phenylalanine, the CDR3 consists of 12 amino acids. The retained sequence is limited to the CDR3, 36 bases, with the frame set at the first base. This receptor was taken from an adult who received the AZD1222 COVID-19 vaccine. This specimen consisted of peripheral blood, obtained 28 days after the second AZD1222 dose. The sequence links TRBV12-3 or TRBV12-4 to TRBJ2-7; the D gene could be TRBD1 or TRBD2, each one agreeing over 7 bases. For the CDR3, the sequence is CASKGEGTAQYF. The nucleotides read TGTGCCAGCAAAGGGGAGGGGACAGCCCAGTACTTC.